This T cell receptor beta chain is from a study of blood T cell repertoires in COVID-19. In the study overall: From T cells, B-cell-depleted T cells, or PBMCs came the material, which was cDNA or gDNA.

In the source study's methods: Amplification with reference gene primers provided the estimates of nucleated cell counts. Measured with immunoSEQ multiplex PCR; TCRdb has only the in-frame clones, and not every one. The V and J calls and clone size are taken from that table; D and trimming were inferred from the DNA. The sample lists 290,000 or so clones; approximately 90% were seen once. The length of the CDR3 is 12 residues. V was pared by 8 bases and J by 0 bases, with 5 bases between. The clonotype originates from a woman in her thirties with COVID-19, enrolled during active disease. Source material: peripheral blood. The V call is TRBV12-3 or TRBV12-4, the J call TRBJ1-3; D unclear. The CDR3 loop reads CASATSGNTIYF. DNA for the CDR3: TGTGCCAGCGCTACCTCTGGAAACACCATATATTTT.